This section outlines one TCR beta chain sequence together with its context. Its cognate antigen is unknown. V was clipped by 3 bases and J by 10 bases, with 16 bases between them. Germline V gives CDR1 SEHNR, CDR2 FQNEAQ (reference sequence). The CDR3 length is 14 residues. This sample is part of a study of cytomegalovirus exposure and HLA in healthy donors. Vbeta (60) and Jbeta (13) primers were used in the PCR. The repertoire was sequenced with immunoSEQ multiplex PCR; TCRdb's copy has only in-frame clones and lacks some. Of 100,000 or so clones in the sample, approximately 72% were seen once. Points from the study as a whole: A reported reduction in N-insertions relative to the approximately 690-donor mean was seen in an Asian-associated ancestry cluster in a later analysis.

The sequence was collected from a man aged 30-40 years in good health and CMV-seronegative. The chain uses TRBV7-9 and TRBJ1-5, with D maybe TRBD1 (6 bases). Sequencing used PBMCs. The CDR3 DNA reads TGTGCCAGCAGCTTTCCGGACAGCGCCGGACCCCAGCATTTT. Its translation: CASSFPDSAGPQHF.